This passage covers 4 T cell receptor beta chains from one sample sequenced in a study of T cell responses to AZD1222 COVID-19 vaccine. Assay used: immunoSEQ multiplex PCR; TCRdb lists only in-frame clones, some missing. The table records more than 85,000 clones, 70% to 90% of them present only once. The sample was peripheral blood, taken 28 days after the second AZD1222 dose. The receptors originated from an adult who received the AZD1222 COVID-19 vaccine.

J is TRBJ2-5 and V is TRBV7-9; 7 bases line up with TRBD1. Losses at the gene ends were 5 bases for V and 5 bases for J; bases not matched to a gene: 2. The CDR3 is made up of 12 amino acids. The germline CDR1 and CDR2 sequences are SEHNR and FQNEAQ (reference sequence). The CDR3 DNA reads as TGTGCCAGCAGCGGGGGACAGGAGACCCAGTACTTC. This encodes CASSGGQETQYF.

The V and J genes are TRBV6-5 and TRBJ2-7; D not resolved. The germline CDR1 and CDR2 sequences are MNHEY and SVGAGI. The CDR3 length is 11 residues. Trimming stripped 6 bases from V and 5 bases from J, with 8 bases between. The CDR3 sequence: CASRRINEQYF. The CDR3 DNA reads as TGTGCCAGCAGACGGATAAACGAGCAGTACTTC.

CDR3 sequence reads: CASSGGTSGDNTGELFF. The CDR3 DNA reads as TGTGCCAGCAGCGGCGGGACTAGCGGGGATAACACCGGGGAGCTGTTTTTT. The chain carries TRBV3-1 (or the pseudogene TRBV3-2) and TRBJ2-2, with 13 bases identical to TRBD2. Losses at the gene ends were 5 bases for V and 2 bases for J; bases not matched to a gene: 5. The CDR3 totals 17 residues. The germline V gene encodes CDR1 LGHDT and CDR2 YNNKEL (reference sequence).

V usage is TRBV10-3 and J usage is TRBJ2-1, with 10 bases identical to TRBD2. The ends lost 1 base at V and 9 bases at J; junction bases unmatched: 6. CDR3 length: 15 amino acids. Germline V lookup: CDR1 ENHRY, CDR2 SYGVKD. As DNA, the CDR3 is TGTGCCATCAGTGAGTTAGCGGGGGGTCAAGGTGAGCAGTTCTTC. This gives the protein CAISELAGGQGEQFF.